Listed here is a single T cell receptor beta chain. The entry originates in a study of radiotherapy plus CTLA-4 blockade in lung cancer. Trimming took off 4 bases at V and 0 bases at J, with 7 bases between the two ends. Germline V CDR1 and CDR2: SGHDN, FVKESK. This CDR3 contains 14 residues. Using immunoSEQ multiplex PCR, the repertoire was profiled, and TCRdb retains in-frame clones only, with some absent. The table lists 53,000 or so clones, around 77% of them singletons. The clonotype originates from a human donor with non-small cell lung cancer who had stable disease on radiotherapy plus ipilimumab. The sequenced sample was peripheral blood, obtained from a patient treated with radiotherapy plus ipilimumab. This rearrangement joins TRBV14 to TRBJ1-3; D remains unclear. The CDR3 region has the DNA TGTGCCAGCAGCCTGAGTATCTCTGGAAACACCATATATTTT. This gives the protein CASSLSISGNTIYF.